A single sample is the source of the 30 T cell receptor beta chains below, sequenced in a study of blood T cell repertoires in COVID-19. The protocol was immunoSEQ multiplex PCR, while the TCRdb copy is restricted to in-frame clones and leaves out a portion. The sample has about 320,000 clones, approximately 85% seen once. Sequenced sample: peripheral blood. The receptors were gathered from a human donor in a cohort sampled during active COVID-19.

This chain connects TRBV27 to TRBJ2-7, with a possible D match to TRBD1 (5 bases). The V and J ends lost 9 bases and 0 bases respectively, with 18 bases between them. The V gene's germline CDR1 is MNHEY and CDR2 SMNVEV (reference sequence). The CDR3 totals 15 residues. In DNA, the CDR3 is TGTGCCAGTACGCGGCGGCCAGGGAACTCCTACGAGCAGTACTTC. It codes for CASTRRPGNSYEQYF.

The chain has TRBV3-1 (or the pseudogene TRBV3-2) and TRBJ2-5; 7 bases map to TRBD2. The CDR3 sequence is 12 residues long. V dropped 8 bases and J dropped 1; count of bases not matched to a gene: 1. Germline V gene sequence: CDR1 LGHDT, CDR2 YNNKEL (reference sequence). CDR3: CASGGGQETQYF. The CDR3 DNA reads TGTGCCAGCGGGGGGGGCCAAGAGACCCAGTACTTC.

This clone has a handful of counts. The chain carries TRBV19 and TRBJ1-1; perhaps TRBD1 as D (6 bases). V was cut by 4 bases and J by 0 bases, with 18 bases left in between. The CDR3 consists of 17 residues. Germline assignment: CDR1 LNHDA and CDR2 SQIVND (reference sequence). The CDR3 loop reads CASSRNREGGMNTEAFF. The CDR3 coding sequence is TGTGCCAGTAGTAGAAACCGGGAGGGGGGTATGAACACTGAAGCTTTCTTT.

This sequence joins TRBV9 and TRBJ2-2; 16 bases map to TRBD2. The CDR3 totals 19 residues. Germline V gene lookup returns CDR1 SGDLS and CDR2 YYNGEE. Unmatched junction bases numbered 9, after V lost 3 bases and J lost 4 bases. The CDR3 region is CASSGKGLAGGPGTGELFF. CDR3 DNA: TGTGCCAGCAGCGGAAAGGGACTAGCGGGGGGGCCGGGCACCGGGGAGCTGTTTTTT. The whole variable domain, filled in from reference TRBV9 and TRBJ2-2, reads DSGVTQTPKHLITATGQRVTLRCSPRSGDLSVYWYQQSLDQGLQFLIQYYNGEERAKGNILERFSAQQFPDLHSELNLSSLELGDSALYFCASSGKGLAGGPGTGELFFGEGSRLTVL.

The CDR3 spells CASSPEGPTGMGLGYTF. CDR3 DNA: TGTGCCAGCAGCCCAGAGGGACCGACAGGGATGGGACTTGGCTACACCTTC. This chain connects TRBV5-5 to TRBJ1-2, with 7 bases fitting TRBD1. This CDR3 spans 17 amino acids. Germline V CDR1 and CDR2: SGHKS, YYEKEE (reference sequence). The ends lost 4 bases at V and 7 bases at J; junction bases unmatched: 19.

This chain joins TRBV12-3 or TRBV12-4 and TRBJ1-1, with TRBD1 matching over 8 bases. This CDR3 is 13 amino acids long. V shed 7 bases, J shed 4 bases, and the junction held 5 bases outside the gene matches. Here the CDR3 reads CASNFRGLTEAFF. The CDR3, as DNA: TGTGCCAGCAACTTCAGGGGGCTCACTGAAGCTTTCTTT.

V and J are TRBV5-4 and TRBJ2-3; maybe TRBD2 (7 bases). The germline gives CDR1 SGHNT, CDR2 YYREEE (reference sequence). The CDR3 is made up of 17 amino acids. The V and J ends lost 1 base and 0 bases respectively, with 15 bases between them. In DNA, the CDR3 is TGTGCCAGCAGCTTGTTGGGAGGGGGTCATAGCACAGATACGCAGTATTTT. This sequence encodes CASSLLGGGHSTDTQYF.

V gene TRBV10-1 combines with J gene TRBJ2-5, with D possibly matching TRBD2 (7 bases). The CDR3 totals 14 residues. Trimming took 2 bases from V and 5 from J, leaving 12 bases between them. The germline V gene encodes CDR1 WNHNN and CDR2 SYGVQD (reference sequence). The CDR3 DNA sequence: TGCGCCAGCAGTGAGGGGGGGGCCGAGGAGACCCAGTACTTC. It codes for CASSEGGAEETQYF.

V and J are TRBV7-9 and TRBJ2-2; tentative D call: TRBD1 (6 bases). Germline V gives CDR1 SEHNR, CDR2 FQNEAQ (reference sequence). V was cut by 0 bases and J by 8 bases, with 19 bases left in between. The CDR3 covers 17 residues. The CDR3 bases are TGTGCCAGCAGCTTAGCACGAGGGGGATCCACATCAGGGGAGCTGTTTTTT. As protein: CASSLARGGSTSGELFF.

This rearrangement joins TRBV12-5 to TRBJ2-1; D is unresolved. V lost 7 bases and J lost 5, with 18 bases in between. Germline V lookup: CDR1 LGHNT, CDR2 FRNRAP. The CDR3 runs to 15 residues. The CDR3 here is CASARSDIKNNEQFF. The CDR3 nucleotides are TGTGCTAGTGCTAGGTCAGATATTAAGAACAATGAGCAGTTCTTC.

V and J are TRBV15 and TRBJ1-4; 8 bases map to TRBD1. Germline values: CDR1 LNHNV, CDR2 YYDKDF (reference sequence). CDR3 size: 16 residues. The ends lost 1 base at V and 4 bases at J; junction bases unmatched: 5. The CDR3 spells CATSRVKGQDNEKLFF. CDR3 nucleotides: TGTGCCACCAGCAGAGTTAAGGGACAGGATAATGAAAAACTGTTTTTT.

The genes are TRBV5-1 and TRBJ2-3; 8 bases agree with TRBD2. J lost 7 bases, V lost 5 bases, and 12 bases had no gene match. CDR3 size: 15 residues. CDR1 SGHRS and CDR2 YFSETQ come from the germline V gene. The CDR3, as DNA: TGCGCCAGCAGGTGGGACGGGGGGGCTGTAAATACGCAGTATTTT. Its translation: CASRWDGGAVNTQYF.

The genes are TRBV7-6 and TRBJ2-2; 9 nucleotides match TRBD1. V was pared by 6 bases and J by 6 bases, with 8 bases of the junction left unmatched. The CDR3 is 15 residues long. Germline V gives CDR1 SGHVS, CDR2 FNYEAQ. CDR3 protein: CASRTGTGRAGELFF. The CDR3 coding sequence is TGTGCCAGCAGAACCGGGACAGGGAGGGCCGGGGAGCTGTTTTTT.

The CDR3 is CASSAGTLGKFF. The CDR3 region has the DNA TGTGCCAGCAGCGCCGGGACTTTAGGAAAGTTCTTC. V gene TRBV12-3 or TRBV12-4 combines with J gene TRBJ2-1, with a weak D call TRBD2 (6 bases). V gave up 6 bases and J gave up 14 bases, with 17 bases separating them. This CDR3 is 12 amino acids long.

The chain is built from TRBV6-5 and TRBJ1-2; 9 positions match TRBD1. Trimming cost V 4 bases and J 8 bases; bases outside gene matches: 8. CDR3 length: 14 residues. Germline V lookup: CDR1 MNHEY, CDR2 SVGAGI. The CDR3 DNA follows: TGTGCCAGCAGTTCCTGGGACAGGGTAAGGGGCTACACCTTC. Translating it yields CASSSWDRVRGYTF.

This rearrangement joins TRBV7-9 to TRBJ2-6; D gene unclear. Trimming left V 5 bases short and J 4 bases short, with 6 bases between. The V gene's germline CDR1 is SEHNR and CDR2 FQNEAQ (reference sequence). This CDR3 has 13 residues. The CDR3 is CASSPSGANVLTF. Written as DNA, the CDR3 is TGTGCCAGCAGCCCCTCCGGGGCCAACGTCCTGACTTTC.

The chain links TRBV3-1 (or the pseudogene TRBV3-2) to TRBJ2-7; 9 nucleotides align to TRBD2. The CDR3 is made up of 15 amino acids. After removal of 1 base from V and 4 bases from J, the junction contained 5 bases not matched to a gene. Germline-derived CDR1 and CDR2 are LGHDT and YNNKEL (reference sequence). DNA for the CDR3: TGTGCCAGCAGCCAAGTTGCTAGCGGGGCGTACGAGCAGTACTTC. Its translation is CASSQVASGAYEQYF.

The chain links TRBV18 to TRBJ1-2; D is unclear. The germline V and J ends were trimmed by 1 base and 4 bases, with 7 bases remaining between them. The CDR3 is made up of 13 amino acids. Germline-derived CDR1 and CDR2 are KGHSH and LQKENI. As DNA, the CDR3 is TGTGCCAGCTCACCACAAGCTAGCTATGGCTACACCTTC. Its protein product is CASSPQASYGYTF.

This sequence joins TRBV7-6 and TRBJ2-5, with 12 nucleotides matching TRBD2. The germline V gene encodes CDR1 SGHVS and CDR2 FNYEAQ. This CDR3 is 15 amino acids long. V lost 5 bases and J lost 6; bases outside the gene matches: 7. CDR3 nucleotide sequence: TGTGCCAGCAGCCCAAATCTAGCGGGGGGGCAGACCCAGTACTTC. This sequence encodes CASSPNLAGGQTQYF.

J is TRBJ1-4 and V is TRBV27; no definite D call. The CDR3 runs 13 residues. Germline V gene sequence: CDR1 MNHEY, CDR2 SMNVEV (reference sequence). The V end was cut by 4 bases, the J end by 7 bases, with 10 bases between. CDR3 sequence: CASSSLVGEKLFF. For the CDR3, the DNA is TGTGCCAGCAGTTCCTTGGTCGGTGAAAAACTGTTTTTT.

The gene calls are TRBV6-5 and TRBJ2-7; 7 nucleotides match TRBD1. The trim removed 2 bases at V and 5 bases at J, leaving 3 bases unmatched. Germline-derived CDR1 and CDR2 are MNHEY and SVGAGI. The CDR3 spans 13 residues. For the CDR3, the DNA is TGTGCCAGCAGTTACAGGGGGCAGGACGAGCAGTACTTC. This translates into CASSYRGQDEQYF.

The chain links TRBV9 to TRBJ1-2, with a tentative D call TRBD1 (5 bases). This CDR3 has 15 amino acids. V lost 0 bases and J lost 5, with 14 bases in between. The germline gives CDR1 SGDLS, CDR2 YYNGEE. In nucleotides, the CDR3 is TGTGCCAGCAGCGTAGCTACGGGGGGAAGGTATGGCTACACCTTC. As protein: CASSVATGGRYGYTF.

The chain joins TRBV5-1 to TRBJ1-1; D is ambiguous. Between the trimmed V and J ends, which lost 6 bases and 1 base, there was a span of 7 bases. Germline assignment: CDR1 SGHRS and CDR2 YFSETQ. This CDR3 contains 12 residues. The CDR3 coding sequence is TGCGCCAGCAACGAGTCGAACACTGAAGCTTTCTTT. This sequence encodes CASNESNTEAFF.

The chain links TRBV6-5 to TRBJ2-1; 7 bases are a match to TRBD1. CDR3 size: 13 residues. Losses at the gene ends were 7 bases for V and 13 bases for J; bases not matched to a gene: 13. Per germline, CDR1 MNHEY and CDR2 SVGAGI. In nucleotides, the CDR3 is TGTGCCAGCACACGAAGAGGTGGGACAGCTCAGTTCTTC. This gives the protein CASTRRGGTAQFF.

J is TRBJ2-3 and V is TRBV7-9; TRBD2 agrees at 12 bases. The germline V gene has CDR1 SEHNR and CDR2 FQNEAQ (reference sequence). The junction had 7 bases not matched to a gene; V was cut back by 5 bases and J by 4 bases. This CDR3 has 16 amino acids. The CDR3 loop is CASSHLLAGGADTQYF. In DNA form, the CDR3 reads TGTGCCAGCAGCCACCTGCTAGCGGGGGGGGCAGATACGCAGTATTTT. Full variable domain (remainder filled in from reference TRBV7-9 and TRBJ2-3): DTGVSQNPRHKITKRGQNVTFRCDPISEHNRLYWYRQTLGQGPEFLTYFQNEAQLEKSRLLSDRFSAERPKGSFSTLEIQRTEQGDSAMYLCASSHLLAGGADTQYFGPGTRLTVL.

This chain joins TRBV20-1 and TRBJ1-6; D unclear. The CDR3 covers 15 residues. Trimming stripped 3 bases from V and 11 bases from J, with 20 bases between. From germline, CDR1 is DFQATT and CDR2 SNEGSKA (reference sequence). CDR3 sequence reads: CSASFGRGKAPPLHF. CDR3 DNA: TGCAGTGCTAGTTTCGGACGGGGAAAGGCTCCACCCCTCCACTTT.

This chain joins TRBV3-1 (or the pseudogene TRBV3-2) and TRBJ1-6; D unresolved. Germline V gene data show CDR1 as LGHDT and CDR2 as YNNKEL (reference sequence). The CDR3 contains 15 residues. Trimming took 2 bases from V and 11 from J, leaving 16 bases between them. The CDR3 nucleotides read TGTGCCAGCAGCCAAAGGGTGGGGAGATTTGCACCCCTCCACTTT. It codes for CASSQRVGRFAPLHF.

The gene calls are TRBV5-8 and TRBJ1-2, with D unclear. Germline-derived CDR1 and CDR2 are SGHTS and YDEGEE. CDR3 length: 15 residues. V dropped 0 bases and J dropped 1 base, with 10 bases sitting between them. The CDR3 DNA sequence: TGTGCCAGCAGCTTGGAACGGGGAATTAACTATGGCTACACCTTC. Translated: CASSLERGINYGYTF.

The rearrangement links TRBV9 to TRBJ1-4; possibly TRBD1 for D (5 bases). The V gene lost 0 bases and the J gene lost 8 bases, with 17 bases spanning the gap. Germline V lookup: CDR1 SGDLS, CDR2 YYNGEE. There are 16 residues in the CDR3. CDR3 DNA: TGTGCCAGCAGCGTAGGGCGGGGGGTGGCGAGCGAAAAACTGTTTTTT. It translates to CASSVGRGVASEKLFF.

This sequence joins TRBV14 and TRBJ1-1, with D tentatively TRBD1 (6 bases). CDR3 size: 16 residues. Germline V CDR1 and CDR2: SGHDN, FVKESK. V was cut by 4 bases and J by 0 bases, with 15 bases left in between. In nucleotides, the CDR3 is TGTGCCAGCAGCCGACTAATGGACAGCTTGAACACTGAAGCTTTCTTT. Residues: CASSRLMDSLNTEAFF.